By its share, the clone carrying this TCR beta chain is medium-sized (0.01 to 0.1%). CDR1 and CDR2 from the germline V gene are MNHNS and SASEGT. The CDR3 is 13 residues long. The V end lost 0 bases, the J end lost 10 bases, and 12 bases lay between the germline ends. Via MiXCR, TCRdb re-called the 5' RACE reads, giving one row per CDR3 protein. The top ten hold 2.8% of the sample, which has roughly 38,000 distinct CDR3 sequences, over 15% seen once. Material: naive CD4+ T cells sorted from a lymph node. Regarding subset: naive CD4+ T cells, CD4+CD45RA+CD25-. The origin of this receptor is a female donor with breast cancer. The J gene is TRBJ1-1, the V gene TRBV6-1; no clear D gene. The CDR3 sequence: CASSEAIDRRAFF. In DNA form, the CDR3 reads TGTGCCAGCAGTGAAGCGATAGATAGGAGAGCTTTCTTT.